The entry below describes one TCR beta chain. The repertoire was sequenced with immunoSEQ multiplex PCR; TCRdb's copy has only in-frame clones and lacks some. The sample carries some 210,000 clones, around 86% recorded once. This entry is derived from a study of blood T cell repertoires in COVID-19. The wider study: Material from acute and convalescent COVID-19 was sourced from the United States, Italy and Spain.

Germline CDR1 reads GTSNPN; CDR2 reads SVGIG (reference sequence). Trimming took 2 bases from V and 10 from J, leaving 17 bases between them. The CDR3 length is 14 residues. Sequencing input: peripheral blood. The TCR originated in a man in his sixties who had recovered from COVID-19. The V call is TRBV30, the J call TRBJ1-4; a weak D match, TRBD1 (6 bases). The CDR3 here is CAWSWNRVSRKLFF. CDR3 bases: TGTGCCTGGAGTTGGAACAGGGTCTCAAGAAAACTGTTTTTT.